The present entry profiles one TCR beta chain with its context. The repertoire was sequenced with immunoSEQ multiplex PCR; TCRdb's copy has only in-frame clones and lacks some. This table has about 240,000 clones, about 86% appearing once. This CDR3 has 15 amino acids. Germline V gene lookup returns CDR1 LGHNA and CDR2 YSLEER. Deletions cut 0 bases from V and 1 base from J, with 6 bases between. The data belong to a study of blood T cell repertoires in COVID-19. The specimen sequenced was peripheral blood. The clonotype comes from a man aged 55-75 years with acute or convalescent COVID-19. The V call is TRBV4-3, the J call TRBJ2-2, with D maybe TRBD1 (6 bases). CDR3 sequence reads: CASSQETGNTGELFF. Written as DNA, the CDR3 is TGCGCCAGCAGCCAAGAGACAGGGAACACCGGGGAGCTGTTTTTT.